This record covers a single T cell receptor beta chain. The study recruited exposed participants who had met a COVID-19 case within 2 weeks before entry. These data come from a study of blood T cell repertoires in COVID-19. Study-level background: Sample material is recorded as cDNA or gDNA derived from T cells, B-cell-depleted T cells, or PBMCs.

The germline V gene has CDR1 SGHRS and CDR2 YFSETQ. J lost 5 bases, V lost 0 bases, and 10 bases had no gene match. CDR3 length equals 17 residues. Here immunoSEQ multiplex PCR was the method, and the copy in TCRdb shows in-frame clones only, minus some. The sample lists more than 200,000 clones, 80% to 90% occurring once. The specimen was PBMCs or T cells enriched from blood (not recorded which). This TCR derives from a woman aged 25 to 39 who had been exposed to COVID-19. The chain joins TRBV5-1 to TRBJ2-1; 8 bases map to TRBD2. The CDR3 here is CASSLGRGRPGHNEQFF. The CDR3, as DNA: TGCGCCAGCAGCTTGGGGCGCGGGAGGCCAGGTCACAATGAGCAGTTCTTC. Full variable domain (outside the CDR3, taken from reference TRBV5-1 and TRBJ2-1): KAGVTQTPRYLIKTRGQQVTLSCSPISGHRSVSWYQQTPGQGLQFLFEYFSETQRNKGNFPGRFSGRQFSNSRSEMNVSTLELGDSALYLCASSLGRGRPGHNEQFFGPGTRLTVL.